The 25 T cell receptor beta chains presented below share a single source sample, sequenced in a study of blood T cell repertoires in COVID-19. Sequenced by immunoSEQ multiplex PCR; TCRdb stores in-frame clones only, minus some. The sample carries about 200,000 clones, 80% to 90% recorded once. Material: peripheral blood. All receptors come from a human donor with active or convalescent COVID-19. The donor label of this sample is uncertain.

The rearrangement joins TRBV2 to TRBJ2-3; 12 bases line up with TRBD2. Germline CDR1 reads SNHLY; CDR2 reads FYNNEI. With V trimmed by 9 bases and J by 8 bases, 12 bases remained unmatched. CDR3 length equals 15 residues. The CDR3 DNA reads as TGTGCCAGTCTGAAACTAGCGGGGGGTAGTGGTACGCAGTATTTT. This gives the protein CASLKLAGGSGTQYF. Based on the CDR3 plus reference TRBV2 and TRBJ2-3, the full variable domain is EPEVTQTPSHQVTQMGQEVILRCVPISNHLYFYWYRQILGQKVEFLVSFYNNEISEKSEIFDDQFSVERPDGSNFTLKIRSTKLEDSAMYFCASLKLAGGSGTQYFGPGTRLTVL.

This clone has more than one count but fewer than ten. CDR3 in amino acids: CASSLVSLAGGTGELFF. DNA for the CDR3: TGTGCCAGCAGCTTAGTTTCACTAGCGGGGGGCACCGGGGAGCTGTTTTTT. The rearrangement uses TRBV7-2 and TRBJ2-2, with TRBD2 identical over 12 bases. Trimming at V came to 1 base and at J to 4 bases, leaving 4 bases not matched to a gene. CDR1 SGHTA and CDR2 FQGNSA come from the germline V gene. The CDR3 contains 17 residues.

Only a few counts were recorded for this clone. The genes are TRBV5-1 and TRBJ1-2, with TRBD1 matching over 10 bases. CDR1 is SGHRS and CDR2 is YFSETQ in the germline V gene. This CDR3 contains 14 residues. V was clipped by 3 bases and J by 5 bases; unmatched bases: 4. CDR3 residues: CASSSGTGAYGYTF. DNA of the CDR3: TGCGCCAGCAGCTCCGGGACAGGGGCGTATGGCTACACCTTC.

This clone was detected only a few times. The CDR3 region has the DNA TGCGCCAGCAGCTTAAGCGCTGGCAATGAGCAGTTCTTC. Protein product: CASSLSAGNEQFF. The chain has TRBV5-1 and TRBJ2-1; D is unclear. The V and J ends lost 2 bases and 6 bases respectively, with 9 bases between them. The CDR3 totals 13 residues. Germline CDR1 reads SGHRS; CDR2 reads YFSETQ.

This chain connects TRBV30 to TRBJ1-1, with unresolved D. V lost 4 bases and J lost 6, with 12 bases in between. The germline V gene encodes CDR1 GTSNPN and CDR2 SVGIG (reference sequence). CDR3 length equals 12 residues. In nucleotides, the CDR3 is TGTGCCTGGAACGCATGGCGGCCTGAAGCTTTCTTT. Translating gives CAWNAWRPEAFF.

V and J are TRBV9 and TRBJ2-3, with 16 bases fitting TRBD2. Per germline, CDR1 SGDLS and CDR2 YYNGEE. The CDR3 runs to 16 residues. The V gene end was trimmed by 2 bases and the J gene end by 6 bases; junction bases not matched to a gene: 3. The CDR3 loop is CASSVGTSGRADTQYF. CDR3 DNA sequence: TGTGCCAGCAGCGTGGGGACTAGCGGGAGGGCGGATACGCAGTATTTT.

The chain has TRBV6-6 and TRBJ2-3; perhaps TRBD1 as D (6 bases). CDR3 length: 16 residues. With 11 bases removed from V and 2 bases from J, the gap between germline ends came to 23 bases. The germline CDR1 and CDR2 sequences are MNHNY and SVGAGI (reference sequence). The DNA for the CDR3 is TGTGCCTCACGAAGGGGGTCCAGCTTCTCCACAGATACGCAGTATTTT. It is translated as CASRRGSSFSTDTQYF.

This rearrangement joins TRBV7-3 to TRBJ2-7, with 8 positions matching TRBD1. The length of the CDR3 is 19 residues. The ends lost 5 bases at V and 1 base at J; junction bases unmatched: 19. From germline, CDR1 is SGHTA and CDR2 FQGTGA. This CDR3 reads CASSPEAWTGKGRSYEQYF. In DNA form, the CDR3 reads TGTGCCAGCAGCCCGGAAGCCTGGACAGGGAAAGGGAGATCCTACGAGCAGTACTTC.

In its sample, this clone was seen once. This chain connects TRBV6-2 or TRBV6-3 to TRBJ2-3, with 7 bases identical to TRBD2. The V gene's germline CDR1 is MNHEY and CDR2 SVGEGT. There are 15 residues in the CDR3. V trimming: 0 bases; J trimming: 1 base; junction bases outside the gene matches: 1. The CDR3 DNA reads TGTGCCAGCAGTTACTCTGCGGGGGGCACAGATACGCAGTATTTT. Its protein product is CASSYSAGGTDTQYF.

The chain employs TRBV5-1 and TRBJ2-7, with TRBD2 matching over 14 bases. This CDR3 comprises 15 residues. J gave up 6 bases and V 4 bases, and 6 bases lay outside the gene matches. Germline V gene lookup returns CDR1 SGHRS and CDR2 YFSETQ. This chain's CDR3 is CASSPGLAGVREQYF. The CDR3 DNA reads as TGCGCCAGCAGCCCGGGACTAGCGGGAGTGCGCGAGCAGTACTTC.

The rearrangement joins TRBV12-5 to TRBJ2-2, with D possibly TRBD1 on 5 matching bases. The CDR3 has 14 residues. CDR1 and CDR2 from the germline V gene are LGHNT and FRNRAP. V was pared by 2 bases and J by 8 bases, with 12 bases between. The CDR3 loop is CASGLTRDRGELFF. The CDR3 DNA is TGTGCTAGTGGTTTGACCAGGGATAGAGGGGAGCTGTTTTTT.

This sequence joins TRBV2 and TRBJ2-7; D might be TRBD2 (5 bases). Trimming stripped 4 bases from V and 0 bases from J, with 7 bases between. CDR1 SNHLY and CDR2 FYNNEI come from the germline V gene. The CDR3 covers 13 residues. Written as DNA, the CDR3 is TGTGCCAGCAGTGTCGAGGGCTCCTACGAGCAGTACTTC. Translation gives CASSVEGSYEQYF.

The V gene is TRBV5-4, the J gene TRBJ2-1; 8 nucleotides match TRBD1. V lost 4 bases to trimming and J lost 16 bases; unmatched junction nucleotides: 10. Germline V gene data show CDR1 as SGHNT and CDR2 as YYREEE (reference sequence). CDR3 size: 12 residues. The CDR3 nucleotides are TGTGCCAGCAGCATTGCAGGGGGCCTAGATTTCTTC. Protein product: CASSIAGGLDFF.

This clone was detected a few times. The chain joins TRBV6-6 to TRBJ1-1; TRBD1 might be the D (6 bases). V lost 4 bases and J 8 bases, leaving 17 bases between the germline ends. This CDR3 has 14 residues. The germline gives CDR1 MNHNY, CDR2 SVGAGI (reference sequence). The chain's CDR3 is CASSFNTGKSEAFF. The DNA of the CDR3 is TGTGCCAGCAGTTTCAACACAGGGAAATCGGAAGCTTTCTTT.

The table lists this clone with a count of one. CDR3: CASSASGLIYNEQFF. CDR3 DNA: TGTGCCAGCAGCGCCTCGGGACTAATCTACAATGAGCAGTTCTTC. The chain joins TRBV9 to TRBJ2-1; TRBD2 aligns across 7 bases. V was pared by 3 bases and J by 3 bases, with 6 bases of the junction left unmatched. The CDR3 is made up of 15 amino acids. Germline V gene lookup returns CDR1 SGDLS and CDR2 YYNGEE.

The chain links TRBV6-6 to TRBJ2-1; D is unclear. The CDR3 spans 14 residues. Trimming cost V 2 bases and J 6 bases, with 11 bases left between them. Looked up from germline, CDR1 is MNHNY and CDR2 is SVGAGI (reference sequence). CDR3 in DNA: TGTGCCAGCAGTTACCGGTCGGTACGCAATGAGCAGTTCTTC. Residues: CASSYRSVRNEQFF.

The genes are TRBV7-2 and TRBJ1-5; a possible D gene is TRBD1 (6 bases). CDR3 length: 13 residues. The V end was cut by 4 bases, the J end by 4 bases, with 8 bases between. Germline V gene lookup returns CDR1 SGHTA and CDR2 FQGNSA. In DNA, the CDR3 is TGTGCCAGCAGCTCTAGGGGGAATCAGCCCCAGCATTTT. It translates to CASSSRGNQPQHF.

This chain connects TRBV5-4 to TRBJ1-2, with 8 bases aligning to TRBD1. J gave up 3 bases and V 0 bases, and 4 bases lay outside the gene matches. Germline V gene lookup returns CDR1 SGHNT and CDR2 YYREEE (reference sequence). The CDR3 covers 15 residues. This chain's CDR3 is CASSLEDRAHYGYTF. The CDR3 region has the DNA TGTGCCAGCAGCTTGGAGGACAGGGCTCACTATGGCTACACCTTC. Filled out from reference TRBV5-4 and TRBJ1-2, the complete variable domain reads ETGVTQSPTHLIKTRGQQVTLRCSSQSGHNTVSWYQQALGQGPQFIFQYYREEENGRGNFPPRFSGLQFPNYSSELNVNALELDDSALYLCASSLEDRAHYGYTFGSGTRLTVV.

This clone has just a few counts. This chain joins TRBV7-2 and TRBJ2-7, with D unclear. Germline CDR1 and CDR2: SGHTA and FQGNSA. This CDR3 comprises 13 residues. V was clipped by 3 bases and J by 5 bases, with 11 bases between them. The CDR3 DNA follows: TGTGCCAGCAGCTTGGGCCCCTGGAACGAGCAGTACTTC. Translation: CASSLGPWNEQYF. Combining the CDR3 with reference TRBV7-2 and TRBJ2-7 gives the whole variable domain GAGVSQSPSNKVTEKGKDVELRCDPISGHTALYWYRQSLGQGLEFLIYFQGNSAPDKSGLPSDRFSAERTGGSVSTLTIQRTQQEDSAVYLCASSLGPWNEQYFGPGTRLTVT.

This chain joins TRBV28 and TRBJ2-1, with 10 bases that match TRBD2. From germline, CDR1 is MDHEN and CDR2 SYDVKM. Losses at the gene ends were 6 bases for V and 2 bases for J; bases not matched to a gene: 7. The CDR3 totals 16 residues. The CDR3 DNA follows: TGTGCCAGCAGCCCAGCTAGCGGGGGAACCTACAATGAGCAGTTCTTC. Protein product: CASSPASGGTYNEQFF.

This sequence joins TRBV9 and TRBJ1-2, with a weak D call TRBD1 (5 bases). Germline V lookup: CDR1 SGDLS, CDR2 YYNGEE. V was cut by 4 bases and J by 4 bases, with 14 bases left in between. The CDR3 loop spans 14 amino acids. The CDR3 loop reads CASSPSWQGYGYTF. Written as DNA, the CDR3 is TGTGCCAGCAGCCCCTCGTGGCAGGGCTATGGCTACACCTTC.

The rearrangement joins TRBV28 to TRBJ1-2, with D tentatively TRBD1 (6 bases). Germline V gene sequence: CDR1 MDHEN, CDR2 SYDVKM. V dropped 9 bases and J dropped 3 bases, with 17 bases sitting between them. The CDR3 covers 14 residues. DNA of the CDR3: TGTGCCAGTACATTGGGGGGGCAGGACTATGGCTACACCTTC. Residues: CASTLGGQDYGYTF.

This clone was observed a handful of times. The chain couples TRBV5-1 to TRBJ2-2, with TRBD1 matching 10 bases. V shed 4 bases, J shed 2 bases, and the junction held 5 bases outside the gene matches. The CDR3 is 16 amino acids. CDR1 SGHRS and CDR2 YFSETQ come from the germline V gene. For the CDR3, the DNA is TGCGCCAGCAGCCCCGACAGGGGGCTTAACACCGGGGAGCTGTTTTTT. Translating it yields CASSPDRGLNTGELFF. The full variable domain, rest sourced from reference TRBV5-1 and TRBJ2-2, is KAGVTQTPRYLIKTRGQQVTLSCSPISGHRSVSWYQQTPGQGLQFLFEYFSETQRNKGNFPGRFSGRQFSNSRSEMNVSTLELGDSALYLCASSPDRGLNTGELFFGEGSRLTVL.

The chain combines TRBV11-2 with TRBJ2-7, with 11 positions matching TRBD2. V trimming: 5 bases; J trimming: 4 bases; junction bases outside the gene matches: 10. This CDR3 is 16 amino acids long. CDR1 SGHAT and CDR2 FQNNGV come from the germline V gene. The CDR3, as DNA: TGTGCCAGCAGCCCTGGGACTAGCGGTGTTAATTACGAGCAGTACTTC. Its protein is CASSPGTSGVNYEQYF.

The chain combines TRBV12-5 with TRBJ2-7, with D perhaps matching TRBD1 (6 bases). The ends were cut back, 2 bases at V and 2 bases at J, with 13 bases in the middle. There are 15 residues in the CDR3. The germline V gene has CDR1 LGHNT and CDR2 FRNRAP. The CDR3 loop is CASGLFRGIAYEQYF. The CDR3 DNA follows: TGTGCTAGTGGTTTGTTCAGGGGAATAGCCTACGAGCAGTACTTC.